This TCR beta chain is drawn from a study of identical twins. V dropped 5 bases and J dropped 2 bases, with 10 bases sitting between them. This CDR3 region has 14 residues. CDR1 ENHRY and CDR2 SYGVKD come from the germline V gene. MiXCR was run by TCRdb on the 5' RACE reads, yielding one entry per CDR3 protein. The sample has 1.5 million to 2 million distinct CDR3 sequences, roughly 35% seen once; the top ten hold about 0.3%. A note on this clonotype: Its antigen is still unknown.

The study, taken as a whole, reports: A partial confounding effect on zero-insertion analyses could come from invariant MAIT and iNKT cells. There were fewer insertions in abundant cord blood beta clonotypes, but memory repertoires showed no such pattern.

Material for sequencing was cord blood. The rearrangement joins TRBV10-3 to TRBJ1-3, with D unclear. The sequence came from a newborn girl in good health. As DNA, the CDR3 is TGTGCCATCAGTCCGAGGGAAACTGGAAACACCATATATTTT. Encoded protein: CAISPRETGNTIYF.